This T cell receptor beta chain was identified in a study of Ad26.COV2.S vaccination and SARS-CoV-2 variants. Background on the study: COV1001, an Ad26.COV2.S trial, supplied this vaccine-arm donor.

General study results and limits: Vaccinated individuals (as opposed to placebo recipients) had higher spike-specific TCR breadth. Breadth and depth estimates from TCRs may understate total T cell responses. Spike-specific responses of CD8+ and CD4+ T cells were reported to display substantial breadth after vaccination.

The treatment denotes: around 19 received Ad26.COV2.S at low or high dose, single or two shots; 5 received placebo; per-sample allocation not given. The samples date from day 63 after the first vaccine or placebo injection. Using immunoSEQ multiplex PCR, the repertoire was profiled, and TCRdb retains in-frame clones only, with some absent. The data hold about 350,000 clones, with more than 85% observed a single time. V shed 5 bases, J shed 5 bases, and the junction held 4 bases outside the gene matches. The germline V gene encodes CDR1 GTSNPN and CDR2 SVGIG (reference sequence). This CDR3 has 13 residues. Comment on this clone: Its target is not known.

The sample in question was peripheral blood, obtained in a trial of Ad26.COV2.S vaccine versus placebo. This receptor was taken from a person between 18 and 59 years old who received the Ad26.COV2.S COVID-19 vaccine or a placebo. The chain has TRBV30 and TRBJ1-4; 8 nucleotides agree with TRBD1. CDR3 in amino acids: CAWARTGNEKLFF. CDR3 DNA: TGTGCCTGGGCCCGGACAGGGAATGAAAAACTGTTTTTT.